A single sample gave rise to the 18 T cell receptor beta chains below, sequenced in a study of control samples from healthy donors and cancer patients. Clones were read by immunoSEQ multiplex PCR, and TCRdb kept only the in-frame ones, dropping some. The sample lists approximately 150,000 clones, nearly 96% seen once, with around 0.92% in the top ten. Sample: blood. These receptors originate from a woman aged 25 to 39 in good health.

This rearrangement joins TRBV6-5 to TRBJ1-4; tentatively, D is TRBD1 (6 bases). V was cut by 7 bases and J by 7 bases, with 13 bases left in between. CDR1 and CDR2 (germline): MNHEY, SVGAGI. The CDR3 contains 13 residues. In DNA, the CDR3 is TGTGCCAGCAAGGGGGGGCCTCCTGAAAAACTGTTTTTT. This encodes CASKGGPPEKLFF.

The chain couples TRBV7-9 to TRBJ2-7; D is perhaps TRBD2 (6 bases). CDR3 length equals 13 residues. Trimming left V 5 bases short and J 4 bases short, with 12 bases between. CDR1 and CDR2 from the germline V gene are SEHNR and FQNEAQ (reference sequence). The chain's CDR3 is CASSPPGTYEQYF. As DNA, the CDR3 is TGTGCCAGCAGCCCACCGGGGACTTACGAGCAGTACTTC.

This chain uses TRBV6-1 with TRBJ2-2; D is ambiguous. Looked up from germline, CDR1 is MNHNS and CDR2 is SASEGT. V gave up 5 bases and J gave up 7 bases, with 5 bases separating them. The CDR3 sequence is 11 residues long. This CDR3 is CASSPGGELFF. The CDR3 coding sequence is TGTGCCAGCAGTCCCGGCGGGGAGCTGTTTTTT.

Comments on this clone: Within the sample, other DNA sequences also encode this same CDR3. The chain employs TRBV3-1 (or the pseudogene TRBV3-2) and TRBJ2-7; D may be TRBD2 (6 bases). The CDR3 loop spans 14 amino acids. Trimming cost V 4 bases and J 1 base, with 11 bases left between them. Germline CDR1 and CDR2: LGHDT and YNNKEL (reference sequence). The CDR3 DNA reads as TGTGCCAGCAGCCTCCGCGGGGCATCCTACGAGCAGTACTTC. Its translation: CASSLRGASYEQYF.

The genes are TRBV7-8 and TRBJ1-2, with D hard to call. Trimming shortened V by 4 bases and J by 4 bases, and 10 bases separated the two germline ends. Germline V gene sequence: CDR1 SGHVS, CDR2 FQNEAQ. CDR3 length: 13 amino acids. CDR3 coding DNA: TGTGCCAGCAGCTCCCGCACGTTCTATGGCTACACCTTC. Encoded protein: CASSSRTFYGYTF.

This rearrangement joins TRBV28 to TRBJ2-5; 7 nucleotides align to TRBD2. The CDR3 covers 16 residues. Losses at the gene ends were 3 bases for V and 5 bases for J; bases not matched to a gene: 12. The germline gives CDR1 MDHEN, CDR2 SYDVKM. CDR3 sequence reads: CASSFIGGRTGETQYF. CDR3 nucleotide sequence: TGTGCCAGCAGTTTTATCGGCGGGAGAACGGGCGAGACCCAGTACTTC.

The chain uses TRBV18 and TRBJ1-5; 10 bases are a match to TRBD1. Germline CDR1 is KGHSH and CDR2 is LQKENI. CDR3 length: 16 amino acids. Trimming cost V 5 bases and J 2 bases; bases outside gene matches: 6. The CDR3, as DNA: TGTGCCAGCTCAGAAAGACAGGGGGCGGGCAATCAGCCCCAGCATTTT. Amino acid sequence: CASSERQGAGNQPQHF.

The chain uses TRBV19 and TRBJ1-1, with D perhaps matching TRBD1 (5 bases). The V end was cut by 6 bases, the J end by 4 bases, with 12 bases between. Germline loops: CDR1 LNHDA, CDR2 SQIVND (reference sequence). This CDR3 has 13 residues. The CDR3 DNA is TGTGCCAGTAGGGACGGGGCACGCACTGAAGCTTTCTTT. Amino acid sequence: CASRDGARTEAFF.

CDR3 residues: CASSVVTSALGGELFF. For the CDR3, the DNA is TGTGCCAGCAGCGTGGTGACTAGCGCGCTAGGCGGGGAGCTGTTTTTT. The rearrangement links TRBV9 to TRBJ2-2, with TRBD2 identical over 8 bases. V shed 2 bases, J shed 7 bases, and the junction held 10 bases outside the gene matches. Germline V gene lookup returns CDR1 SGDLS and CDR2 YYNGEE. This CDR3 is 16 amino acids long. The complete variable domain, with remaining parts taken from reference TRBV9 and TRBJ2-2, reads DSGVTQTPKHLITATGQRVTLRCSPRSGDLSVYWYQQSLDQGLQFLIQYYNGEERAKGNILERFSAQQFPDLHSELNLSSLELGDSALYFCASSVVTSALGGELFFGEGSRLTVL.

The chain joins TRBV4-1 to TRBJ2-2; D call uncertain. This CDR3 has 20 amino acids. The V end lost 2 bases, the J end lost 1 base, and 23 bases lay between the germline ends. In germline, CDR1 is MGHRA, CDR2 YSYEKL. The CDR3 coding sequence is TGCGCCAGCAGCCAAAAAGTTCCCCTGCAGCTTCGGATGAACACCGGGGAGCTGTTTTTT. It is translated as CASSQKVPLQLRMNTGELFF.

This clone was found a few times. V is TRBV7-9 and J is TRBJ2-4; no firm D call. The V end lost 5 bases, the J end lost 7 bases, and 18 bases lay between the germline ends. This CDR3 region has 15 residues. The V gene's germline CDR1 is SEHNR and CDR2 FQNEAQ (reference sequence). CDR3 protein: CASSNRIGHPNIQYF. The CDR3, as DNA: TGTGCCAGCAGCAATCGTATAGGCCACCCGAACATTCAGTACTTC. Full variable domain (outside the CDR3, taken from reference TRBV7-9 and TRBJ2-4): DTGVSQNPRHKITKRGQNVTFRCDPISEHNRLYWYRQTLGQGPEFLTYFQNEAQLEKSRLLSDRFSAERPKGSFSTLEIQRTEQGDSAMYLCASSNRIGHPNIQYFGAGTRLSVL.

The genes are TRBV19 and TRBJ2-6; 7 nucleotides align to TRBD1. Germline lookup yields CDR1 LNHDA and CDR2 SQIVND (reference sequence). The CDR3 length is 16 residues. The V gene end was trimmed by 8 bases and the J gene end by 1 base; junction bases not matched to a gene: 8. CDR3 sequence (DNA): TGTGCCAGTCGGCAGGGGGATTCGTCTGGGGCCAACGTCCTGACTTTC. Amino acid sequence: CASRQGDSSGANVLTF.

The chain uses TRBV10-3 and TRBJ2-1; 13 bases align to TRBD2. The germline V gene has CDR1 ENHRY and CDR2 SYGVKD. The CDR3 is 15 residues long. V lost 10 bases, J lost 3 bases, and 6 bases stayed unmatched. CDR3 loop: CATRTSGRVYNEQFF. In nucleotides, the CDR3 is TGTGCCACCAGGACTAGCGGGAGAGTCTACAATGAGCAGTTCTTC.

The J gene is TRBJ2-1, the V gene TRBV3-1 (or the pseudogene TRBV3-2), with D perhaps TRBD2 (6 bases). This CDR3 is 18 amino acids long. CDR1 LGHDT and CDR2 YNNKEL come from the germline V gene (reference sequence). Deletions cut 1 base from V and 0 bases from J, with 16 bases between. CDR3 nucleotide sequence: TGTGCCAGCAGCCAAGGCCCACTAGCTGTCCTCTCCTACAATGAGCAGTTCTTC. Protein product: CASSQGPLAVLSYNEQFF.

Written as DNA, the CDR3 is TGCGCCAGCAGCTGGGGACAGGGCCAGGCCCAGCATTTT. Encoded protein: CASSWGQGQAQHF. J is TRBJ1-5 and V is TRBV5-1; 9 bases are a match to TRBD1. Germline V gene data show CDR1 as SGHRS and CDR2 as YFSETQ. V was pared by 3 bases and J by 11 bases, with 6 bases of the junction left unmatched. The CDR3 totals 13 residues.

The chain has TRBV2 and TRBJ1-1; 11 bases agree with TRBD1. The germline V gene encodes CDR1 SNHLY and CDR2 FYNNEI. The CDR3 extends over 13 amino acids. Losses at the gene ends were 4 bases for V and 11 bases for J; bases not matched to a gene: 6. Here the CDR3 DNA reads TGTGCCAGCAGTGGAAAGGACAGGGGGCTCGCTTTCTTT. It translates to CASSGKDRGLAFF.

The chain couples TRBV6-4 to TRBJ1-5, with no clear D. Trimming cost V 5 bases and J 4 bases, with 0 bases left between them. Germline V lookup: CDR1 MRHNA, CDR2 SNTAGT. This CDR3 is 10 amino acids long. The CDR3 protein is CASSNQPQHF. The CDR3 DNA is TGTGCCAGCAGTAATCAGCCCCAGCATTTT.

The rearrangement links TRBV10-3 to TRBJ2-3; D is possibly TRBD1 (5 bases). The CDR3 is made up of 15 amino acids. Looked up from germline, CDR1 is ENHRY and CDR2 is SYGVKD. V was clipped by 4 bases and J by 0 bases, with 11 bases between them. CDR3 residues: CAISVGQISTDTQYF. CDR3 sequence (DNA): TGTGCCATCAGTGTCGGACAAATAAGCACAGATACGCAGTATTTT.